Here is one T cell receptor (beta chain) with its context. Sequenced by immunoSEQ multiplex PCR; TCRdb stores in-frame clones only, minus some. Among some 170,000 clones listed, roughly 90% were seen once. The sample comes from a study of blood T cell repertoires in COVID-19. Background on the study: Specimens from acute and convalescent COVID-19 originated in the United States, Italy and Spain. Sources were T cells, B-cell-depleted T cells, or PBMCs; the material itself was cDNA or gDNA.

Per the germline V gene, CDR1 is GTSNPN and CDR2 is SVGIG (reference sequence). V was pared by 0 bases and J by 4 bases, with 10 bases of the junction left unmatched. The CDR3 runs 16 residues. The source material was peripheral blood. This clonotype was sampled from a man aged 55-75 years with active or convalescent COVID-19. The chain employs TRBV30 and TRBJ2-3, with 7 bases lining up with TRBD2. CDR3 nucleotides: TGTGCCTGGAGTGTAAGTGGGAGGGCCTGGGCAGATACGCAGTATTTT. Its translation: CAWSVSGRAWADTQYF.